The text below deals with one TCR beta chain. The data belong to a study of blood T cell repertoires in COVID-19. Study in general: Researchers got acute and convalescent COVID-19 samples from the United States, Italy and Spain. PBMCs, B-cell-depleted T cells, or T cells provided the cDNA or gDNA that made up the material.

Authors' analysis steps: Scientists estimated how many nucleated cells there were by amplifying reference gene primers. Profiling relied on immunoSEQ multiplex PCR, and the TCRdb table lists in-frame clones only, not all of them. V and J calls plus clone size are reproduced from that table; the DNA served to infer D and trimming. The sample lists around 100,000 clones; roughly 90% were seen once. This CDR3 has 20 residues. The germline gives CDR1 SGHRS, CDR2 YFSETQ. The V and J ends lost 2 bases and 5 bases, in that order; junction bases with no gene match: 21. This TCR came from a man aged 30 to 45 in a cohort sampled during active COVID-19. The rearrangement uses TRBV5-1 and TRBJ2-3, with 9 bases fitting TRBD2. Material for sequencing was peripheral blood. This CDR3 is CASSLPTHLGGGARIDTQYF. As DNA, the CDR3 is TGCGCCAGCAGCTTACCCACGCATTTGGGCGGGGGGGCGAGAATAGATACGCAGTATTTT.